This T cell receptor (beta chain) was observed in a study of shared clonotypes between healthy human individuals. About the research overall: Participating donors consisted of two women and a few men aged 18 to 49.

Naive CD8 isolation took CD45RO-negative cells positively selected for CCR7 and excluded terminally differentiated effector memory CD45RA+ cells. V lost 5 bases to trimming and J lost 1 base; unmatched junction nucleotides: 7. The CDR3 is 17 residues long. CDR1 LNHDA and CDR2 SQIVND come from the germline V gene (reference sequence). The study's findings and limits: Only a few donors were included, so the genetic and exposure-history diversity represented was limited. Naive subsets usually exceeded memory subsets in estimated richness. Generation of non-shared clonotypes was less probable than generation of clonotypes shared by all four donors.

TCRdb's table, derived via immunoSEQ multiplex PCR, lists solely in-frame clones and lacks some. This sample has approximately 1.9 million clones, with 90% to 95% found just once. As regards this clone: The antigen is not known.

Sequencing was performed on naive CD8+ T cells from PBMCs. This TCR derives from a young man in good health. Some clones in this sample may be carry-over from other donors' samples. V gene TRBV19 combines with J gene TRBJ2-7; TRBD2 agrees at 14 bases. The CDR3 coding sequence is TGTGCCAGTAGTGCGGGACTAGCGGGAGTCTTTTCCTACGAGCAGTACTTC. This encodes CASSAGLAGVFSYEQYF.